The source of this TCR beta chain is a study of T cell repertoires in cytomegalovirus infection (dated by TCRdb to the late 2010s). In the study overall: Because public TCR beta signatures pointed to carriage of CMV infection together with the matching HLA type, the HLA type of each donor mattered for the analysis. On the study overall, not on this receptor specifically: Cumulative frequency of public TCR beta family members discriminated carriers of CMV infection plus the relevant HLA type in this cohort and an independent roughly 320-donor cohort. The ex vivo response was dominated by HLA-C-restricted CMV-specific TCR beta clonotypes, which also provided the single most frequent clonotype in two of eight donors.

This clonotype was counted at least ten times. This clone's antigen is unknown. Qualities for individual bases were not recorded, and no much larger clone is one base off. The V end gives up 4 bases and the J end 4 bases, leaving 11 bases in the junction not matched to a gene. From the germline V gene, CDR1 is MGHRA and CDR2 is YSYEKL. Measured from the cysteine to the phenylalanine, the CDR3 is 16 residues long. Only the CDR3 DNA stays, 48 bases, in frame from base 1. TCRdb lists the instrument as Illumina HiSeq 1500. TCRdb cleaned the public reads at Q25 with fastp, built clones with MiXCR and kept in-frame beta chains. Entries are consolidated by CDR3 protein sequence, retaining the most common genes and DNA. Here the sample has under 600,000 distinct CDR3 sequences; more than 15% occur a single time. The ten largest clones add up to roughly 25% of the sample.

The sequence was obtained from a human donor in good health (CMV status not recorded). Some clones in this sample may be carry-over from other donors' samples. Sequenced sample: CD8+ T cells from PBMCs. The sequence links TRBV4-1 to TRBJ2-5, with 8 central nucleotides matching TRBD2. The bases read TGCGCCAGCAGCCTCCCCCAGCGGGAGCTGGGAGAGACCCAGTACTTC. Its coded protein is CASSLPQRELGETQYF.